Listed below are T cell receptor beta chains from one sample, sequenced in a study of neoadjuvant nivolumab and ipilimumab in lung cancer. The method was immunoSEQ multiplex PCR; TCRdb's version includes in-frame clones alone and lacks a portion of them. Altogether over 25,000 clones are present, around 90% being singletons, with the ten largest covering approximately 2.1%. Sequences were derived from peripheral blood, sampled after neoadjuvant nivolumab, alone or with ipilimumab, at or shortly before surgery. Source of these receptors: an adult with non-small cell lung cancer. Both conserved end residues are part of each CDR3. The order of the fields is D gene, clone size, J gene, V gene, CDR3 length, CDR3 protein, CDR3 DNA. The D gene is left open where the match is weak. The size of a clone is reported for some rows only, either as once, few or many, or as a class for expanded clones.

. . TRBJ2-7 TRBV5-1 14 CASSPNRVLAEQYF TGCGCCAGCAGCCCTAACAGGGTTCTTGCCGAGCAGTACTTC
. . TRBJ1-4 TRBV5-6 15 CASRKDRNSNEKLFF TGTGCCAGCAGGAAGGACAGAAACTCGAATGAAAAACTGTTTTTT
TRBD2 . TRBJ2-7 TRBV18 16 CASSRPLAGDTYEQYF TGTGCCAGCTCACGACCTCTAGCGGGGGATACCTACGAGCAGTACTTC
TRBD1 . TRBJ2-5 TRBV11-3 15 CASSSRDRGKETQYF TGTGCCAGCAGCTCCCGGGACAGGGGGAAAGAGACCCAGTACTTC
. . TRBJ1-4 TRBV7-9 16 CASSLGRGATNEKLFF TGTGCCAGCAGCTTAGGCAGGGGAGCAACTAATGAAAAACTGTTTTTT
. . TRBJ1-1 TRBV13 12 CASSSTGQEAFF TGTGCCAGCAGCTCAACAGGTCAGGAAGCTTTCTTT
. . TRBJ2-7 TRBV11-2 13 CASSMGFSYEQYF TGTGCCAGCAGCATGGGGTTTTCCTACGAGCAGTACTTC
. . TRBJ1-1 TRBV29-1 13 CSVPTEGNTEAFF TGCAGCGTCCCTACCGAAGGGAACACTGAAGCTTTCTTT
. . TRBJ2-5 TRBV5-1 15 CASSLERAVGETQYF TGCGCCAGCAGCTTGGAACGGGCGGTAGGAGAGACCCAGTACTTC
. once TRBJ1-5 TRBV2 15 CASRDRAYSNQPQHF TGTGCCAGCAGAGACAGAGCCTATAGCAATCAGCCCCAGCATTTT
. . TRBJ1-4 TRBV6-1 14 CASSGRTGNEKLFF TGTGCCAGCAGTGGGCGGACGGGTAATGAAAAACTGTTTTTT
. . TRBJ2-2 TRBV7-6 14 CASSLGENTGELFF TGTGCCAGCAGCTTAGGCGAAAACACCGGGGAGCTGTTTTTT
. . TRBJ2-1 TRBV29-1 14 CSVADLSSYNEQFF TGCAGCGTCGCTGACCTAAGCTCCTACAATGAGCAGTTCTTC
. . TRBJ2-7 TRBV7-8 15 CASSPAGVFSYEQYF TGTGCCAGCAGCCCAGCCGGAGTCTTCTCCTACGAGCAGTACTTC
TRBD1 . TRBJ1-3 TRBV4-1 17 CASSQEGTGYSGNTIYF TGCGCCAGCAGCCAAGAAGGGACAGGATACTCTGGAAACACCATATATTTT
TRBD2 . TRBJ2-3 TRBV7-8 17 CASSPTGTSGFTDTQYF TGTGCCAGCAGTCCGACCGGGACTAGCGGGTTCACAGATACGCAGTATTTT
. . TRBJ2-5 TRBV29-1 17 CSVTPSGRLLGGETQYF TGCAGCGTTACCCCTTCTGGTAGGCTTCTGGGTGGAGAGACCCAGTACTTC
. . TRBJ1-1 TRBV5-1 13 CASSPAGDTEAFF TGCGCCAGCAGCCCGGCAGGGGACACTGAAGCTTTCTTT
. . TRBJ1-1 TRBV29-1 12 CSVGEPTTEAFF TGCAGCGTTGGGGAACCAACAACTGAAGCTTTCTTT
TRBD1 . TRBJ1-5 TRBV6-5 15 CASSRGPFSNQPQHF TGTGCCAGCAGCAGGGGGCCATTTAGCAATCAGCCCCAGCATTTT
. . TRBJ2-2 TRBV18 15 CASSPQPVRAGELFF TGTGCCAGCTCACCACAACCGGTTCGGGCCGGGGAGCTGTTTTTT
TRBD2 . TRBJ2-5 TRBV18 14 CASSGTSVTETQYF TGTGCCAGCTCCGGGACTAGCGTTACGGAGACCCAGTACTTC
. . TRBJ1-4 TRBV5-4 14 CASSRRAGDEKLFF TGTGCCAGCAGCCGGAGGGCGGGAGATGAAAAACTGTTTTTT
. . TRBJ2-7 TRBV29-1 15 CSATPDGQTSYEQYF TGCAGCGCCACGCCAGACGGCCAGACCTCCTACGAGCAGTACTTC
. . TRBJ2-2 TRBV29-1 14 CSVEKRVPTGELFF TGCAGCGTTGAAAAAAGGGTACCCACCGGGGAGCTGTTTTTT
. . TRBJ2-1 TRBV20-1 10 CSPLRGEQFF TGCAGTCCCCTCCGGGGGGAGCAGTTCTTC
. . TRBJ1-2 TRBV29-1 12 CSVEEIVPGYTF TGCAGCGTTGAGGAGATCGTCCCAGGCTACACCTTC
. . TRBJ2-6 TRBV29-1 17 CSVAKDTRGTGANVLTF TGCAGCGTTGCAAAGGACACCAGGGGAACTGGGGCCAACGTCCTGACTTTC
. . TRBJ1-1 TRBV28 15 CASSPSGGPNTEAFF TGTGCCAGCAGTCCCTCGGGGGGACCGAACACTGAAGCTTTCTTT
TRBD2 . TRBJ2-3 TRBV15 14 CATKKREFLDTQYF TGTGCCACCAAGAAGCGGGAGTTCTTAGATACGCAGTATTTT
. . TRBJ2-4 TRBV6-1 15 CASSERGGSKNIQYF TGTGCCAGCAGTGAAAGGGGGGGGTCCAAAAACATTCAGTACTTC
TRBD1 . TRBJ1-4 TRBV4-1 17 CASSPVLDRGVGLKLFF TGCGCCAGCAGCCCCGTACTGGACAGGGGGGTAGGGTTGAAACTGTTTTTT
. . TRBJ2-7 TRBV11-3 13 CASSLDGNYEQYF TGTGCCAGCAGCCTGGACGGGAACTACGAGCAGTACTTC
TRBD2 . TRBJ2-3 TRBV5-4 16 CASSLAGTSPTDTQYF TGTGCCAGCAGCTTGGCAGGGACTAGCCCCACAGATACGCAGTATTTT
. . TRBJ2-5 TRBV7-8 14 CASSLVVSGETQYF TGTGCCAGCAGCTTAGTCGTCTCAGGGGAGACCCAGTACTTC
TRBD1 . TRBJ1-3 TRBV6-9 20 CASSFPDRDGSCFDGNTIYF TGTGCCAGCAGTTTTCCCGACAGGGATGGATCGTGCTTCGATGGAAACACCATATATTTT
. . TRBJ1-2 TRBV19 13 CASSIGDYYGYTF TGTGCCAGTAGTATTGGAGACTACTATGGCTACACCTTC
. . TRBJ2-7 TRBV1 17 CTSSQDPSGSCPYEQYF TGCACCAGCAGCCAAGACCCTAGCGGGAGTTGCCCATACGAGCAGTACTTC
. . TRBJ2-1 TRBV7-9 16 CASSSLRGASYNEQFF TGTGCCAGCAGCTCTCTTCGGGGGGCCAGCTACAATGAGCAGTTCTTC
TRBD1 . TRBJ1-5 TRBV10-3 17 CAISESWGQGGDQPQHF TGTGCCATCAGTGAGTCGTGGGGACAGGGGGGAGATCAGCCCCAGCATTTT
. . TRBJ2-7 TRBV4-1 15 CASSHIRTSRGEQYF TGCGCCAGCAGCCATATCCGGACGTCGCGGGGCGAGCAGTACTTC
TRBD2 . TRBJ2-7 TRBV7-9 14 CASTWGGETYEQYF TGTGCCAGCACTTGGGGAGGGGAGACCTACGAGCAGTACTTC
. . TRBJ2-1 TRBV11-3 14 CASSLMDSGNEQFF TGTGCCAGCAGCTTAATGGATTCCGGCAATGAGCAGTTCTTC
. . TRBJ2-2 TRBV5-8 14 CASTPLRGTGELFF TGTGCCAGCACCCCTCTCAGGGGAACCGGGGAGCTGTTTTTT
TRBD1 . TRBJ2-7 TRBV29-1 12 CSVRDSSYEQYF TGCAGCGTTCGGGACAGCTCCTACGAGCAGTACTTC
TRBD2 once TRBJ2-5 TRBV5-1 15 CASSFSGRVQETQYF TGCGCCAGCAGCTTTAGCGGGAGGGTCCAAGAGACCCAGTACTTC
TRBD1 . TRBJ1-4 TRBV2 15 CASSEDRTTNEKLFF TGTGCCAGCAGCGAGGACAGGACAACTAATGAAAAACTGTTTTTT
. . TRBJ1-2 TRBV4-2 18 CASSQGERTPEFGYGYTF TGTGCCAGCAGCCAAGGAGAGAGGACGCCAGAATTTGGCTATGGCTACACCTTC
. . TRBJ2-5 TRBV27 13 CASSFRSQETQYF TGTGCCAGCAGTTTCCGAAGCCAAGAGACCCAGTACTTC
. once TRBJ2-7 TRBV9 16 CASSSDRRASSHEQYF TGTGCCAGCAGCTCTGACCGCAGGGCTAGCTCGCACGAGCAGTACTTC
TRBD1 . TRBJ1-1 TRBV4-1 13 CASSLRGSTEAFF TGCGCCAGCAGCCTCAGGGGGAGCACTGAAGCTTTCTTT
. . TRBJ2-7 TRBV29-1 14 CSVVLVDSSYEQYF TGCAGCGTTGTTTTGGTGGACAGCTCCTACGAGCAGTACTTC
. few TRBJ2-5 TRBV5-1 14 CASSLNGFQETQYF TGCGCCAGCAGCTTGAATGGATTCCAAGAGACCCAGTACTTC
. . TRBJ1-1 TRBV7-8 18 CASSLTARGRVKNTEAFF TGTGCCAGCAGCTTAACCGCCAGGGGTCGGGTTAAGAACACTGAAGCTTTCTTT
. once TRBJ2-3 TRBV11-1 14 CASSPGLNTDTQYF TGTGCCAGCAGTCCTGGACTGAACACAGATACGCAGTATTTT
TRBD1 . TRBJ2-5 TRBV7-9 18 CASSFTLGTGTYQETQYF TGTGCCAGCAGCTTCACCTTGGGGACAGGAACCTACCAAGAGACCCAGTACTTC
TRBD1 . TRBJ1-1 TRBV28 14 CASSLPDRDTEAFF TGTGCCAGCAGTTTACCGGACAGGGACACTGAAGCTTTCTTT
. . TRBJ2-1 TRBV7-9 12 CASSLLPPEQFF TGTGCCAGCAGCCTATTACCACCTGAGCAGTTCTTC
TRBD1 once TRBJ1-4 TRBV6-1 13 CASRTGGGEKLFF TGTGCCAGCAGGACAGGGGGCGGTGAAAAACTGTTTTTT